This T cell receptor beta chain came from a study of blood T cell repertoires in COVID-19. Study summary: Both acute and convalescent COVID-19 samples were obtained from the United States, Italy and Spain. The analysed material was cDNA or gDNA that came from T cells, B-cell-depleted T cells, or PBMCs.

The CDR3 is 14 amino acids. As processed by the authors: Reference gene primer amplification yielded estimated nucleated cell counts. Assay used: immunoSEQ multiplex PCR; TCRdb lists only in-frame clones, some missing. V and J calls and clone size are given by that table; D and trimming were obtained from the DNA. The table lists 300,000 to 450,000 clones, around 85% of them singletons, with approximately 3.6% in the top ten. The source material was peripheral blood. The receptor comes from a woman under 30 with acute or convalescent COVID-19. The chain couples TRBV21-1 to TRBJ1-6; TRBD1 is the table's D call, not checked against the DNA. TRBV21-1 has pseudogene status. CDR3 DNA: TGTGCCAGGCCCGGACAGGTGATTAATTCACCCCTCCACTTT. This sequence encodes CARPGQVINSPLHF.